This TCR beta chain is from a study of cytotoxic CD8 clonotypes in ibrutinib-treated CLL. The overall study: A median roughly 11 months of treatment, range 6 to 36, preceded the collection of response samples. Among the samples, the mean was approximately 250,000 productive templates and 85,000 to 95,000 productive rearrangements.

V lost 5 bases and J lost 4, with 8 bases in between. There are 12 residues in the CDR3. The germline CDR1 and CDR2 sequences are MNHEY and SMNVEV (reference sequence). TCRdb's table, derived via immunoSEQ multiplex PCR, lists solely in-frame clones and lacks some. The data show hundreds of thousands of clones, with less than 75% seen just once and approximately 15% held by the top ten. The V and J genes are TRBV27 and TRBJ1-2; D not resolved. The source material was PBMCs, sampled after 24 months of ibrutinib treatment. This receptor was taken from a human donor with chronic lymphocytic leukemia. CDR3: CASSTWGYGYTF. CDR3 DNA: TGTGCCAGCAGTACTTGGGGCTATGGCTACACCTTC.